What follows are 19 T cell receptor beta chains derived from one specimen sequenced in a study of T cell changes during pregnancy in multiple sclerosis. Using immunoSEQ multiplex PCR, the repertoire was profiled, and TCRdb retains in-frame clones only, with some absent. The sample gives just under 95,000 clones, roughly 92% of which show up once; about 2.7% is in the top ten. The sample consisted of peripheral blood, taken in the first trimester of pregnancy. These receptors all stem from a female donor with multiple sclerosis, enrolled in a pregnancy study.

This clone was seen at least ten times. This rearrangement joins TRBV11-2 to TRBJ1-1; 12 nucleotides agree with TRBD1. The trim removed 5 bases at V and 6 bases at J, leaving 7 bases unmatched. Germline V CDR1 and CDR2: SGHAT, FQNNGV. The CDR3 is made up of 15 amino acids. CDR3 DNA sequence: TGTGCCAGCAGCCTAGGGACAGGGGGCATTTCTGAAGCTTTCTTT. Encoded protein: CASSLGTGGISEAFF.

The chain uses TRBV7-9 and TRBJ1-2; 9 nucleotides line up with TRBD1. Germline values: CDR1 SEHNR, CDR2 FQNEAQ (reference sequence). The CDR3 loop spans 15 amino acids. V lost 6 bases to trimming and J lost 3 bases; unmatched junction nucleotides: 8. CDR3 sequence reads: CASSATGGEDYGYTF. The CDR3 nucleotides read TGTGCCAGCAGTGCTACAGGGGGCGAAGACTATGGCTACACCTTC.

The CDR3 protein is CAWSVRHEQFF. The CDR3 coding sequence is TGTGCCTGGAGTGTTCGTCATGAGCAGTTCTTC. The chain uses TRBV30 and TRBJ2-1; D call uncertain. V gave up 0 bases and J gave up 8 bases, with 5 bases separating them. Germline loops: CDR1 GTSNPN, CDR2 SVGIG (reference sequence). This CDR3 has 11 residues.

This clone is a singleton in its sample. V usage is TRBV6-1 and J usage is TRBJ2-2; D is perhaps TRBD1 (6 bases). This CDR3 is 14 amino acids long. With 11 bases removed from V and 1 base from J, the gap between germline ends came to 14 bases. CDR1 is MNHNS and CDR2 is SASEGT in the germline V gene. DNA for the CDR3: TGTGCCGCCTGGACAGCCAGGAACACCGGGGAGCTGTTTTTT. It encodes CAAWTARNTGELFF.

J is TRBJ1-1 and V is TRBV6-5; tentative D call: TRBD1 (5 bases). Deletions cut 5 bases from V and 0 bases from J, with 13 bases between. CDR3 length equals 15 residues. The germline V gene has CDR1 MNHEY and CDR2 SVGAGI. The CDR3 reads CASSHPTAMNTEAFF. The DNA of the CDR3 is TGTGCCAGCAGTCACCCGACAGCCATGAACACTGAAGCTTTCTTT.

The rearrangement joins TRBV5-6 to TRBJ2-5; 8 nucleotides align to TRBD1. The length of the CDR3 is 15 residues. Looked up from germline, CDR1 is SGHDT and CDR2 is YYEEEE. Trimming took 4 bases from V and 9 from J; bases not matched to a gene: 14. CDR3 coding DNA: TGTGCCAGCAGCCTCCCAACAGGGGGGATGTTGGCCCAGTACTTC. It encodes CASSLPTGGMLAQYF.

V and J are TRBV5-4 and TRBJ2-1; weak D call: TRBD2 (6 bases). This CDR3 is 17 amino acids long. Trimming pared 3 bases from V and 3 bases from J, leaving 19 bases between. Germline V gives CDR1 SGHNT, CDR2 YYREEE (reference sequence). CDR3 protein: CASSSRARLGDYNEQFF. In nucleotides, the CDR3 is TGTGCCAGCAGCTCACGCGCCCGACTAGGGGACTACAATGAGCAGTTCTTC.

V gene TRBV28 combines with J gene TRBJ1-2; 8 positions match TRBD1. Germline-derived CDR1 and CDR2 are MDHEN and SYDVKM. The junction had 4 bases not matched to a gene; V was cut back by 4 bases and J by 3 bases. CDR3 length: 14 amino acids. The DNA of the CDR3 is TGTGCCAGCAGTTCAGGGGGCGCGGACTATGGCTACACCTTC. Amino acid sequence: CASSSGGADYGYTF.

The chain uses TRBV7-9 and TRBJ1-1; D is perhaps TRBD1 (6 bases). Germline values: CDR1 SEHNR, CDR2 FQNEAQ (reference sequence). The length of the CDR3 is 16 residues. The V end was cut by 1 base, the J end by 5 bases, with 17 bases between. The CDR3 DNA sequence: TGTGCCAGCAGCTTAGTGCCAGGGGTTCGTGATACTGAAGCTTTCTTT. This gives the protein CASSLVPGVRDTEAFF.

This chain links TRBV9 with TRBJ2-1; TRBD2 is a possible D gene (6 bases). The CDR3 sequence is 16 residues long. V lost 0 bases to trimming and J lost 0 bases, with 10 bases between them. Germline-derived CDR1 and CDR2 are SGDLS and YYNGEE. The chain's CDR3 is CASSVAPGSSYNEQFF. DNA of the CDR3: TGTGCCAGCAGCGTAGCTCCCGGGAGCTCCTACAATGAGCAGTTCTTC. The full variable domain, completed using reference TRBV9 and TRBJ2-1, is DSGVTQTPKHLITATGQRVTLRCSPRSGDLSVYWYQQSLDQGLQFLIQYYNGEERAKGNILERFSAQQFPDLHSELNLSSLELGDSALYFCASSVAPGSSYNEQFFGPGTRLTVL.

This clone was counted once. The chain is built from TRBV21-1 and TRBJ2-1; the table's D call, TRBD1, was not checked against the DNA. TRBV21-1 represents a pseudogene. This CDR3 comprises 22 residues. The CDR3, as DNA: TGTGCCAGCAGCAAAGAGGTTCTCGGCACAGGGGGCGGCGTTCACAGTTGTAATGAGCAGTTCTTC. Its protein product is CASSKEVLGTGGGVHSCNEQFF.

This chain joins TRBV15 and TRBJ1-1; no clear D gene. Trimming took 1 base from V and 8 from J, leaving 11 bases between them. This CDR3 region has 13 residues. Per the germline V gene, CDR1 is LNHNV and CDR2 is YYDKDF (reference sequence). The CDR3 spells CATSRVGASEAFF. The DNA of the CDR3 is TGTGCCACCAGCAGAGTCGGAGCTTCGGAAGCTTTCTTT. Together with reference TRBV15 and TRBJ1-1, the CDR3 gives the full variable domain: DAMVIQNPRYQVTQFGKPVTLSCSQTLNHNVMYWYQQKSSQAPKLLFHYYDKDFNNEADTPDNFQSRRPNTSFCFLDIRSPGLGDTAMYLCATSRVGASEAFFGQGTRLTVV.

V and J are TRBV9 and TRBJ2-1; 7 bases fit TRBD1. There are 15 residues in the CDR3. V lost 3 bases to trimming and J lost 5 bases; unmatched junction nucleotides: 8. Germline CDR1 SGDLS, CDR2 YYNGEE. The CDR3 DNA follows: TGTGCCAGCAGCGGAAGACAGGGTATCGACAATGAGCAGTTCTTC. Translated, it gives CASSGRQGIDNEQFF.

The chain uses TRBV5-1 and TRBJ2-7, with 12 bases aligning to TRBD2. This CDR3 is built from 18 residues. CDR1 and CDR2 (germline): SGHRS, YFSETQ. The junction had 12 bases not matched to a gene; V was cut back by 2 bases and J by 3 bases. CDR3 amino acids: CASSLPGLAGLTHYEQYF. CDR3 DNA sequence: TGCGCCAGCAGCTTACCGGGACTAGCGGGCCTAACGCACTACGAGCAGTACTTC.

This clone was detected only a few times. This sequence joins TRBV29-1 and TRBJ2-7, with 7 bases matching TRBD2. After removal of 7 bases from V and 2 bases from J, the junction contained 8 bases not matched to a gene. CDR1 is SQVTM and CDR2 is ANQGSEA in the germline V gene. The CDR3 loop spans 13 amino acids. The CDR3 region is CSAVAGATYEQYF. The DNA for the CDR3 is TGCAGCGCCGTAGCGGGTGCAACCTACGAGCAGTACTTC.

V gene TRBV7-9 combines with J gene TRBJ1-1, with 10 positions matching TRBD1. CDR3 length: 15 residues. The V gene's germline CDR1 is SEHNR and CDR2 FQNEAQ (reference sequence). J lost 8 bases, V lost 1 base, and 7 bases had no gene match. The CDR3 sequence: CASSLGTGTGDEAFF. The CDR3 nucleotides are TGTGCCAGCAGCTTAGGGACCGGGACAGGGGACGAAGCTTTCTTT.

This chain links TRBV5-1 with TRBJ2-6; tentative D call: TRBD1 (6 bases). The CDR3 is made up of 18 amino acids. Germline CDR1 and CDR2: SGHRS and YFSETQ. The ends were cut back, 0 bases at V and 3 bases at J, with 16 bases in the middle. Here the CDR3 reads CASSLGLSTGFGANVLTF. CDR3 bases: TGCGCCAGCAGCTTGGGTTTATCTACAGGGTTTGGGGCCAACGTCCTGACTTTC.

The chain links TRBV6-1 to TRBJ2-3, with TRBD1 identical over 7 bases. Unmatched junction bases numbered 10, after V lost 3 bases and J lost 4 bases. CDR1 is MNHNS and CDR2 is SASEGT in the germline V gene. CDR3 size: 16 residues. DNA of the CDR3: TGTGCCAGCAGTGAGACTCCAGGGGGTAACGCAGATACGCAGTATTTT. Translating it yields CASSETPGGNADTQYF.

The chain joins TRBV18 to TRBJ2-3; TRBD2 agrees at 10 bases. Germline assignment: CDR1 KGHSH and CDR2 LQKENI. V trimming: 3 bases; J trimming: 2 bases; junction bases outside the gene matches: 5. The CDR3 is made up of 16 amino acids. CDR3 in DNA: TGTGCCAGCTCACCCAGTCTAGCGGGGGACACAGATACGCAGTATTTT. This translates into CASSPSLAGDTDTQYF.